Listed here are 9 T cell receptor beta chains from one sample, sequenced in a study of shared clonotypes between healthy human individuals (dated by TCRdb to about 2020). Libraries were prepared through the immunoSEQ multiplex PCR assay. The clones in this table, taken by TCRdb from immuneACCESS, are in-frame only. Not every clone is retained; where verified, under half of the shortfall comes from an unresolved V gene, and the cause of the rest is unknown. Here the sample has about 960,000 clones; less than 85% occur a single time. The ten biggest clones cover nearly 1.5% of the sample. The sequencing sample was made of memory CD4+ T cells sorted from blood. The sample's cell subset or site label, in plain terms: CD45RA-negative fraction. The receptors derive from a man aged 18 to 30 in good health.

With respect to this clone: The same CDR3 can be traced to other DNA sequences in this sample. The chain couples TRBV11-2 to TRBJ1-3; tentatively, D is TRBD1 (5 bases). Germline V lookup: CDR1 SGHAT, CDR2 FQNNGV. The germline V and J ends were trimmed by 5 bases and 0 bases, with 8 bases remaining between them. This CDR3 is 14 amino acids long. This CDR3 reads CASSPGFSGNTIYF. In DNA form, the CDR3 reads TGTGCCAGCAGCCCAGGGTTCTCTGGAAACACCATATATTTT.

J is TRBJ2-3 and V is TRBV5-1; unclear D gene. This CDR3 spans 14 amino acids. V dropped 6 bases and J dropped 4 bases, with 15 bases sitting between them. Germline V CDR1 and CDR2: SGHRS, YFSETQ. CDR3 sequence: CASKMALGADTQYF. CDR3 nucleotide sequence: TGCGCCAGCAAGATGGCCCTGGGCGCAGATACGCAGTATTTT.

V usage is TRBV2 and J usage is TRBJ2-2; TRBD2 might be the D (6 bases). Deletions cut 6 bases from V and 4 bases from J, with 18 bases between. Germline lookup yields CDR1 SNHLY and CDR2 FYNNEI. The CDR3 has 16 residues. The CDR3 nucleotides are TGTGCCAGCAGATACACCGGGGGAGTCGGCACCGGGGAGCTGTTTTTT. Protein product: CASRYTGGVGTGELFF. Complete variable domain (other parts from reference TRBV2 and TRBJ2-2): EPEVTQTPSHQVTQMGQEVILRCVPISNHLYFYWYRQILGQKVEFLVSFYNNEISEKSEIFDDQFSVERPDGSNFTLKIRSTKLEDSAMYFCASRYTGGVGTGELFFGEGSRLTVL.

Concerning this clone: A read error is likely, as this CDR3 ends without the conserved phenylalanine or tryptophan. It is unclear where the CDR3 begins or ends on the DNA, so no DNA is shown, and the CDR3 is as TCRdb lists it. The V call is TRBV30, the J call TRBJ1-2; the table's D call, TRBD1, has no DNA check behind it. CDR1 and CDR2 (germline): GTSNPN, SVGIG (reference sequence). The CDR3 numbers 12 amino acids, ends counted. The CDR3 protein is CAWSDFGTAIFG.

V gene TRBV6-5 combines with J gene TRBJ2-7; unclear D gene. The CDR3 length is 11 residues. Germline assignment: CDR1 MNHEY and CDR2 SVGAGI. V was pared by 8 bases and J by 10 bases, with 15 bases between. CDR3 region: CASFDGPSQYF. CDR3 nucleotides: TGTGCCAGCTTCGATGGACCTTCCCAGTACTTC.

With regard to this clone: The sample holds other DNA sequences that translate to the same CDR3. The V call is TRBV10-1, the J call TRBJ2-7; 7 nucleotides align to TRBD1. The CDR3 length is 12 residues. Trimming at V came to 6 bases and at J to 5 bases, leaving 4 bases not matched to a gene. Germline loops: CDR1 WNHNN, CDR2 SYGVQD (reference sequence). DNA for the CDR3: TGCGCCAGCAGCGCTGACAGGGACGAGCAGTACTTC. This encodes CASSADRDEQYF.

The J gene is TRBJ1-5, the V gene TRBV30, with 7 bases lining up with TRBD1. Germline V gene data show CDR1 as GTSNPN and CDR2 as SVGIG (reference sequence). Germline trimming cut 2 bases from V and 0 bases from J; bases unmatched to any gene: 10. The length of the CDR3 is 17 residues. The CDR3 coding sequence is TGTGCCTGGAGTCCCGTAACGGGACAGTATAGCAATCAGCCCCAGCATTTT. Amino acid sequence: CAWSPVTGQYSNQPQHF.

V is TRBV5-6 and J is TRBJ1-6, with 9 bases aligning to TRBD1. CDR3 length: 16 amino acids. The V and J ends lost 4 bases and 9 bases, in that order; junction bases with no gene match: 11. The germline V gene encodes CDR1 SGHDT and CDR2 YYEEEE. The CDR3 is CASSPAGTGSTSPLHF. The CDR3 DNA reads TGTGCCAGCAGCCCGGCCGGGACAGGGTCGACTTCACCCCTCCACTTT.

The chain couples TRBV11-2 to TRBJ1-6; no reliable D call. Germline lookup yields CDR1 SGHAT and CDR2 FQNNGV. This CDR3 has 13 residues. Trimming left V 1 base short and J 10 bases short, with 8 bases between. The CDR3 bases are TGTGCCAGCAGCTTAGGGCCACGGTCACCCCTCCACTTT. Translation gives CASSLGPRSPLHF.